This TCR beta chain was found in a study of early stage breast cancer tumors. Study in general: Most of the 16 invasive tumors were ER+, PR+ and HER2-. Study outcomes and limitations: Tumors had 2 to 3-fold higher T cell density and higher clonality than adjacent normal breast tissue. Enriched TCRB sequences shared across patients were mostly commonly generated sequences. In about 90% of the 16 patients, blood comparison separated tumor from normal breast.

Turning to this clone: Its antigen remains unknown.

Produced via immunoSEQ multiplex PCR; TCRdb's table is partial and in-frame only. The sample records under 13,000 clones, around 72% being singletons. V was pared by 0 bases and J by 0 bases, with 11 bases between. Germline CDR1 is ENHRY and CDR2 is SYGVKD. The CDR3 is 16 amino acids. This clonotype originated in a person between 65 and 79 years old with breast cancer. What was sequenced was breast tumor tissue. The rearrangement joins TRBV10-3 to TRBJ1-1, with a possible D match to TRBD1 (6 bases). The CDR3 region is CAISESGARVNTEAFF. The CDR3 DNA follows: TGTGCCATCAGTGAGTCGGGGGCGCGGGTGAACACTGAAGCTTTCTTT.